These T cell receptor beta chains were read from a single sample in a study of shared clonotypes between healthy human individuals. Profiled with immunoSEQ multiplex PCR; TCRdb holds only in-frame clones, not every one. Of 2 million to 2.5 million clones in the sample, about 93% were seen once. The sequencing sample was made of naive CD8+ T cells from PBMCs. The source of these receptors is a man aged 18 to 29 in good health. Some clones in this sample may be carry-over from other donors' samples. Each CDR3 is given with its conserved first and last residue. The D gene is left open where the match is weak. A clone size is listed for some rows: how often the clone was seen (once, few, many), or a class if it is expanded.

CDR3: CASRGTSGQETQYF
DNA: TGTGCCAGCAGAGGGACTAGCGGCCAAGAGACCCAGTACTTC
D: TRBD2
J: TRBJ2-5
V: TRBV6-5
size: .

CDR3: CASSLVSGAGPDTQYF
DNA: TGTGCCAGCAGCTTAGTCTCGGGAGCTGGGCCAGATACGCAGTATTTT
D: .
J: TRBJ2-3
V: TRBV11-2
size: .

CDR3: CASSLASGTEAFF
DNA: TGCGCCAGCAGCTTGGCCTCGGGCACTGAAGCTTTCTTT
D: .
J: TRBJ1-1
V: TRBV5-1
size: .

CDR3: CSVRVNTEAFF
DNA: TGCAGCGTTCGAGTGAACACTGAAGCTTTCTTT
D: .
J: TRBJ1-1
V: TRBV29-1
size: few

CDR3: CASSRTDTDTQYF
DNA: TGTGCCAGCAGCCGGACAGACACAGATACGCAGTATTTT
D: .
J: TRBJ2-3
V: TRBV7-3
size: .

CDR3: CASSLGPDRAGYTF
DNA: TGTGCCAGCAGCTTAGGGCCCGACAGGGCTGGCTACACCTTC
D: TRBD1
J: TRBJ1-2
V: TRBV13
size: .

CDR3: CASSGGLAASYNEQFF
DNA: TGTGCCAGCAGCGGCGGCCTAGCGGCCTCCTACAATGAGCAGTTCTTC
D: TRBD2
J: TRBJ2-1
V: TRBV7-9
size: once

CDR3: CATTSAGALGEQFF
DNA: TGTGCCACCACTAGCGCGGGAGCCCTTGGCGAGCAGTTCTTC
D: TRBD2
J: TRBJ2-1
V: TRBV10-3
size: once

CDR3: CASSLVEGATEAFF
DNA: TGTGCCAGCAGCTTGGTGGAGGGGGCCACTGAAGCTTTCTTT
D: TRBD1
J: TRBJ1-1
V: TRBV5-4
size: .

CDR3: CASSSIRSEEGYTF
DNA: TGTGCCAGCAGCTCAATAAGATCAGAGGAGGGCTACACCTTC
D: .
J: TRBJ1-2
V: TRBV7-2
size: .

CDR3: CASSQVSRPRKSDTQYF
DNA: TGCGCCAGCAGCCAAGTAAGTCGGCCGCGGAAGTCAGATACGCAGTATTTT
D: .
J: TRBJ2-3
V: TRBV4-1
size: .

CDR3: CASSYPPLSTDTQYF
DNA: TGTGCCAGCAGCTATCCCCCACTTAGCACAGATACGCAGTATTTT
D: .
J: TRBJ2-3
V: TRBV7-9
size: .

CDR3: CASSASTGEETQYF
DNA: TGTGCCAGCAGTGCGTCGACAGGAGAAGAGACCCAGTACTTC
D: .
J: TRBJ2-5
V: TRBV28
size: .

CDR3: CASRDRGDTEAFF
DNA: TGTGCCAGTAGGGACAGGGGGGACACTGAAGCTTTCTTT
D: TRBD1
J: TRBJ1-1
V: TRBV19
size: few

CDR3: CASSLVPGAADGYTF
DNA: TGTGCCAGCAGCTTAGTTCCAGGGGCCGCGGATGGCTACACCTTC
D: .
J: TRBJ1-2
V: TRBV7-2
size: .

CDR3: CASSPGTAYEQYF
DNA: TGTGCCAGCAGCCCGGGGACAGCCTACGAGCAGTACTTC
D: TRBD1
J: TRBJ2-7
V: TRBV11-2
size: few